The 17 T cell receptor beta chains below come from one sample, sequenced in a study of human T cells and chemical hapten exposure. The sample's time point: pre-sensitization, week 0. As for treatment: therapeutic diphenylcyclopropenone sensitization with weekly scalp DPC. TCRdb fed the RACE reads into MiXCR, producing one record per CDR3 protein. The repertoire holds 95,000 to 100,000 distinct CDR3 sequences, with 10% to 12% as singletons. This specimen was whole blood, taken in connection with sensitization to the hapten diphenylcyclopropenone (DPC). Source of these receptors: a woman aged 55-75 years with alopecia areata. Some clones in this sample may be carry-over from other donors' samples.

This clonotype was found a few times. The chain carries TRBV6-5 and TRBJ2-5, with TRBD1 matching over 7 bases. The germline CDR1 and CDR2 sequences are MNHEY and SVGAGI. V was pared by 0 bases and J by 7 bases, with 14 bases of the junction left unmatched. The length of the CDR3 is 17 residues. The CDR3 region has the DNA TGTGCCAGCAGTTACTCCGTATTAGGGGGCCCACGCGGGACCCAGTACTTC. It translates to CASSYSVLGGPRGTQYF.

This chain's CDR3 is CAIGQGGNEQFF. DNA of the CDR3: TGTGCCATCGGGCAGGGGGGAAATGAGCAGTTCTTC. J is TRBJ2-1 and V is TRBV10-3, with D maybe TRBD1 (7 bases). Germline assignment: CDR1 ENHRY and CDR2 SYGVKD. V lost 8 bases, J lost 7 bases, and 12 bases lay in between. The CDR3 consists of 12 residues.

The rearrangement uses TRBV7-2 and TRBJ1-1, with a tentative D call TRBD1 (6 bases). Germline loops: CDR1 SGHTA, CDR2 FQGNSA. CDR3 size: 14 residues. V was pared by 4 bases and J by 3 bases, with 12 bases between. In DNA, the CDR3 is TGTGCCAGCAGCTCTCGGTCAGGGGACACTGAAGCTTTCTTT. Its protein is CASSSRSGDTEAFF.

This clonotype was recorded many times. The chain joins TRBV19 to TRBJ2-1; D is perhaps TRBD2 (7 bases). The V gene's germline CDR1 is LNHDA and CDR2 SQIVND (reference sequence). The ends were cut back, 6 bases at V and 8 bases at J, with 20 bases in the middle. The CDR3 totals 15 residues. The CDR3 is CASRPGGRLSHEQFF. CDR3 bases: TGTGCCAGTAGACCGGGGGGCCGCTTATCCCATGAGCAGTTCTTC.

The rearrangement links TRBV7-8 to TRBJ2-7, with 10 nucleotides matching TRBD1. CDR1 and CDR2 (germline): SGHVS, FQNEAQ. The trim removed 5 bases at V and 2 bases at J, leaving 9 bases unmatched. The CDR3 length is 16 residues. CDR3 coding DNA: TGTGCCAGCAGCCAGACGTCCGGACAGGGGGCCTACGAGCAGTACTTC. This sequence encodes CASSQTSGQGAYEQYF.

The chain joins TRBV7-9 to TRBJ2-1; 7 bases are a match to TRBD1. V lost 5 bases, J lost 3 bases, and 10 bases stayed unmatched. Per germline, CDR1 SEHNR and CDR2 FQNEAQ (reference sequence). CDR3 length: 16 amino acids. The CDR3 reads CASSVRQGSYYNEQFF. The CDR3 DNA sequence: TGTGCCAGCAGCGTAAGACAGGGTTCCTACTACAATGAGCAGTTCTTC.

The chain has TRBV6-5 and TRBJ2-3; TRBD2 matches at 7 bases. There are 12 residues in the CDR3. Unmatched junction bases numbered 5, after V lost 6 bases and J lost 8 bases. Germline CDR1 reads MNHEY; CDR2 reads SVGAGI. Here the CDR3 reads CASSAGVSTQYF. The CDR3 coding sequence is TGTGCCAGCAGCGCGGGAGTGAGTACGCAGTATTTT.

The chain recombines TRBV6-1 with TRBJ1-5, with a tentative D call TRBD1 (5 bases). Germline values: CDR1 MNHNS, CDR2 SASEGT. The length of the CDR3 is 15 residues. V shed 0 bases and J shed 6 bases, with 12 bases lying between them. The CDR3 DNA reads as TGTGCCAGCAGTGAAGCGACAGTTCGGGGTCAGCCCCAGCATTTT. Protein product: CASSEATVRGQPQHF.

This clonotype was seen ten or more times. The CDR3 DNA follows: TGTGCCAGCAGTTTATGGGCCCCCCCGGGAAAACTGTTTTTT. This translates into CASSLWAPPGKLFF. V is TRBV27 and J is TRBJ1-4; D gene ambiguous. This CDR3 comprises 14 residues. CDR1 MNHEY and CDR2 SMNVEV come from the germline V gene (reference sequence). The ends were cut back, 1 base at V and 10 bases at J, with 13 bases in the middle. Filled out from reference TRBV27 and TRBJ1-4, the complete variable domain reads EAQVTQNPRYLITVTGKKLTVTCSQNMNHEYMSWYRQDPGLGLRQIYYSMNVEVTDKGDVPEGYKVSRKEKRNFPLILESPSPNQTSLYFCASSLWAPPGKLFFGSGTQLSVL.

This clonotype was counted ten times or more. The chain joins TRBV12-3 or TRBV12-4 to TRBJ1-2; D remains unclear. This CDR3 region has 13 residues. Trimming took off 5 bases at V and 8 bases at J, with 15 bases between the two ends. This CDR3 is CASSPLAALGYTF. CDR3 DNA: TGTGCCAGCAGTCCCTTGGCTGCACTCGGCTACACCTTC.

The rearrangement links TRBV2 to TRBJ2-1; D uncertain. V lost 2 bases and J 4 bases, leaving 6 bases between the germline ends. CDR3 length equals 13 residues. Per germline, CDR1 SNHLY and CDR2 FYNNEI. CDR3 nucleotide sequence: TGTGCCAGCAGTGAACGTAGTTACAATGAGCAGTTCTTC. Translating gives CASSERSYNEQFF.

The sample holds a few counts of this clonotype. This chain joins TRBV29-1 and TRBJ1-2; the D is unclear. Germline V lookup: CDR1 SQVTM, CDR2 ANQGSEA. This CDR3 has 12 amino acids. V was cut by 4 bases and J by 7 bases, with 13 bases left in between. The DNA for the CDR3 is TGCAGCGTTGTCAGCGGGGATTCTGGCTACACCTTC. Residues: CSVVSGDSGYTF.

This clonotype was seen ten or more times. The genes are TRBV11-2 and TRBJ2-5; weak D call: TRBD2 (6 bases). Germline assignment: CDR1 SGHAT and CDR2 FQNNGV. The CDR3 is 15 residues long. V was trimmed by 4 bases and J by 4 bases, leaving 16 bases between them. The CDR3 DNA reads as TGTGCCAGCAGCTCCCAAGTTACGGGGGTAGAGACCCAGTACTTC. It specifies CASSSQVTGVETQYF.

CDR3 in DNA: TGCGCCAGCAGCCTACGTCTGTCTTATGGCTACACCTTC. Its protein is CASSLRLSYGYTF. The chain is built from TRBV5-1 and TRBJ1-2; D unclear. Trimming took off 4 bases at V and 5 bases at J, with 12 bases between the two ends. CDR3 size: 13 residues. The germline V gene has CDR1 SGHRS and CDR2 YFSETQ.

In its sample, this clonotype was seen many times. The rearrangement joins TRBV29-1 to TRBJ2-6, with D hard to call. V lost 5 bases, J lost 0 bases, and 14 bases lay in between. Per germline, CDR1 SQVTM and CDR2 ANQGSEA. This CDR3 spans 16 amino acids. As DNA, the CDR3 is TGCAGCGTTTTAGGACCGAGTTTCTCTGGGGCCAACGTCCTGACTTTC. Amino acids: CSVLGPSFSGANVLTF.

This clonotype was detected only a few times. The rearrangement uses TRBV2 and TRBJ1-2, with 10 bases lining up with TRBD1. The junction had 14 bases not matched to a gene; V was cut back by 6 bases and J by 7 bases. Germline-derived CDR1 and CDR2 are SNHLY and FYNNEI. The CDR3 contains 16 residues. CDR3 loop: CASSLLGGTGDRGYTF. Written as DNA, the CDR3 is TGTGCCAGCAGCCTACTGGGCGGGACAGGGGATCGTGGCTACACCTTC.

The chain employs TRBV7-6 and TRBJ1-5; no clear D gene. In germline, CDR1 is SGHVS, CDR2 FNYEAQ. V was trimmed by 5 bases and J by 4 bases, leaving 15 bases between them. This CDR3 contains 15 residues. The CDR3 is CASSREAGSNQPQHF. In DNA, the CDR3 is TGTGCCAGCAGCCGCGAGGCTGGGTCGAATCAGCCCCAGCATTTT.